These 8 T cell receptor beta chains share one sample of origin, sequenced in a study of blood T cell repertoires in COVID-19. Data came from immunoSEQ multiplex PCR; TCRdb stores just in-frame clones and leaves some out. The table has about 250,000 clones, 65% to 90% seen once. Sample: PBMCs or T cells enriched from blood (not recorded which). The receptors were gathered from a man aged 35-49 years who had recovered from COVID-19.

The CDR3 sequence: CASSQTSGGAGTDTQYF. For the CDR3, the DNA is TGTGCCAGCAGCCAGACTAGCGGGGGGGCCGGCACAGATACGCAGTATTTT. The chain carries TRBV3-1 (or the pseudogene TRBV3-2) and TRBJ2-3, with 14 bases that match TRBD2. Looked up from germline, CDR1 is LGHDT and CDR2 is YNNKEL (reference sequence). This CDR3 is built from 17 residues. Trimming removed 3 bases from V and 1 base from J; junction bases left unmatched: 3.

In this sample, this clone turned up once. The chain links TRBV6-5 to TRBJ1-1, with 7 bases identical to TRBD1. CDR3 size: 15 residues. Germline V gives CDR1 MNHEY, CDR2 SVGAGI. J lost 1 base, V lost 6 bases, and 8 bases had no gene match. The CDR3 coding sequence is TGTGCCAGCAGACGGACAGGAGAAGGGAACACTGAAGCTTTCTTT. This encodes CASRRTGEGNTEAFF.

The chain couples TRBV7-6 to TRBJ2-5, with D perhaps matching TRBD1 (5 bases). Germline CDR1 is SGHVS and CDR2 is FNYEAQ. This CDR3 comprises 15 residues. V shed 1 base and J shed 4 bases, with 13 bases lying between them. The DNA of the CDR3 is TGTGCCAGCAGCTTAGTACAGGAGTCGGCAGAGACCCAGTACTTC. Amino acids: CASSLVQESAETQYF.

This rearrangement joins TRBV4-1 to TRBJ1-1, with 9 positions matching TRBD1. Looked up from germline, CDR1 is MGHRA and CDR2 is YSYEKL. The CDR3 runs 14 residues. V shed 4 bases, J shed 3 bases, and the junction held 3 bases outside the gene matches. CDR3 amino acids: CASSPRQGDTEAFF. The CDR3 region has the DNA TGCGCCAGCAGCCCCAGACAGGGGGACACTGAAGCTTTCTTT.

In its sample, this clone was seen a few times. The chain is built from TRBV3-1 (or the pseudogene TRBV3-2) and TRBJ2-3; TRBD2 is a possible D gene (7 bases). Trimming took off 2 bases at V and 8 bases at J, with 20 bases between the two ends. CDR1 LGHDT and CDR2 YNNKEL come from the germline V gene (reference sequence). This CDR3 spans 16 amino acids. The CDR3 DNA reads TGTGCCAGCAGCCAAACCACAGGACTAGGAGGGGGTACGCAGTATTTT. Protein sequence: CASSQTTGLGGGTQYF.

The rearrangement joins TRBV18 to TRBJ2-5, with a tentative D call TRBD2 (5 bases). Trimming cost V 4 bases and J 2 bases, with 11 bases left between them. Germline loops: CDR1 KGHSH, CDR2 LQKENI. The length of the CDR3 is 14 residues. The CDR3 region has the DNA TGTGCCAGCTCACAGAGGGCACAACAAGAGACCCAGTACTTC. Amino acids: CASSQRAQQETQYF.

The gene calls are TRBV11-2 and TRBJ1-1; D is perhaps TRBD1 (5 bases). V lost 2 bases to trimming and J lost 4 bases, with 11 bases between them. The CDR3 has 14 amino acids. The V gene's germline CDR1 is SGHAT and CDR2 FQNNGV. CDR3 bases: TGTGCCAGCAGCTTAAGGAGGGGACCCACTGAAGCTTTCTTT. Translating it yields CASSLRRGPTEAFF.

The chain combines TRBV7-9 with TRBJ2-5; possibly TRBD1 for D (5 bases). The CDR3 is 15 residues long. Germline V gives CDR1 SEHNR, CDR2 FQNEAQ (reference sequence). V lost 4 bases and J 2 bases, leaving 14 bases between the germline ends. The CDR3 region has the DNA TGTGCCAGCAGCTCAGGTTGGACAATTCAAGAGACCCAGTACTTC. This codes for CASSSGWTIQETQYF.